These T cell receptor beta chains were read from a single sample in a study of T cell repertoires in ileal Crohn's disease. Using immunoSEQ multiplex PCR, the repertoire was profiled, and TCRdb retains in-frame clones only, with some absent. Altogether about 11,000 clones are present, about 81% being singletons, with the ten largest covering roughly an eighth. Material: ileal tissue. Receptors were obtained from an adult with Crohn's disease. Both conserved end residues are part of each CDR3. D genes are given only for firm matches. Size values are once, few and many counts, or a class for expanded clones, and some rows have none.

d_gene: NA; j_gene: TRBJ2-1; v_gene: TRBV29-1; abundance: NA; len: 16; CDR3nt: TGCAGCGCCCTCACTTGGGGACACGGGTCCTACAATGAGCAGTTCTTC; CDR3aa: CSALTWGHGSYNEQFF
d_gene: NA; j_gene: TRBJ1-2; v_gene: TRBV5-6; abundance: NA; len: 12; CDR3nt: TGTGCCAGCAGCTTACAAAACTATGGCTACACCTTC; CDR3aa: CASSLQNYGYTF
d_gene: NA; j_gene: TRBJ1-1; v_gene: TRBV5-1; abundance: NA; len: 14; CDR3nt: TGCGCCAGCAGCTTGGGCCCGGGACGGGAGGAAGCTTTCTTT; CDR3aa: CASSLGPGREEAFF
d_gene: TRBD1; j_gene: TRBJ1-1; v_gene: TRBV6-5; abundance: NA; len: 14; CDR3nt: TGTGCCAGCAGGTGGGACAGGAAAAACACTGAAGCTTTCTTT; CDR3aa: CASRWDRKNTEAFF
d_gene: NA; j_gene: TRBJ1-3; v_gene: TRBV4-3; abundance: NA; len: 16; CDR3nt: TGCGCCAGCAGCCAAGATAGGGGGGGGGCTGGAAACACCATATATTTT; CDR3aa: CASSQDRGGAGNTIYF
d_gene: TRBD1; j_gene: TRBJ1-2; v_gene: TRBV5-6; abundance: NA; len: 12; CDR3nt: TGTGCCAGCAGCCTCCGGACAGGGGGCTACACCTTC; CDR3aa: CASSLRTGGYTF
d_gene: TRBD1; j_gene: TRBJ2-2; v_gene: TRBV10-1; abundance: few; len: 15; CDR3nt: TGCGCCAGCAGTGAGGGGGACAGGGACACCGGGGAGCTGTTTTTT; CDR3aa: CASSEGDRDTGELFF
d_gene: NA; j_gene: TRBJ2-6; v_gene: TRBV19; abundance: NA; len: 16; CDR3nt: TGTGCCAGTAGCCAATCACCGAGCTCTGGGGCCAACGTCCTGACTTTC; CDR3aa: CASSQSPSSGANVLTF
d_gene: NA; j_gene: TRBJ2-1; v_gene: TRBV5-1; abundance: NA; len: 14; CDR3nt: TGCGCCAGCAGCTTCGGACAGAGCATCAATGAGCAGTTCTTC; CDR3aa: CASSFGQSINEQFF
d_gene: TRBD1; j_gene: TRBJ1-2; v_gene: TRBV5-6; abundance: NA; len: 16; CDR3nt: TGTGCCAGCAGCTTGGGGGGGACAGACTATGACTATGGCTACACCTTC; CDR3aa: CASSLGGTDYDYGYTF
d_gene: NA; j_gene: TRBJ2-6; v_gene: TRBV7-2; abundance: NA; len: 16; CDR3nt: TGTGCCAGCAGCTTTGCGACAGTCTCTGGGGCCAACGTCCTGACTTTC; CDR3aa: CASSFATVSGANVLTF
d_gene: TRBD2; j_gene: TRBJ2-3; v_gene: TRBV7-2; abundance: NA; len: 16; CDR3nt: TGTGCCAGCAGCCCCCGACTAGCGGGGGGCACAGATACGCAGTATTTT; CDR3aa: CASSPRLAGGTDTQYF
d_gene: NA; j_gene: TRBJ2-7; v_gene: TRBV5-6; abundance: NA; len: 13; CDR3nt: TGTGCCAGCAGCTTGGGACAGAGCTACGAGCAGTACTTC; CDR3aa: CASSLGQSYEQYF
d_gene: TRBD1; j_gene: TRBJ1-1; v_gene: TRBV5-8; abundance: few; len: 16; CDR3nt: TGTGCCAGCAGCACCGTTGCGGGACAGCTGAACACTGAAGCTTTCTTT; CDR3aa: CASSTVAGQLNTEAFF
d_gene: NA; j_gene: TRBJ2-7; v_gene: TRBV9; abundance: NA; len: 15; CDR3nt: TGTGCCAGCAGCGTAGGTCCAGGGGGGTCGTACGAGCAGTACTTC; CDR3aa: CASSVGPGGSYEQYF
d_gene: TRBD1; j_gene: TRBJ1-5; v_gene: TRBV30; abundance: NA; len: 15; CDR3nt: TGTGCCTGGAGTCCAGGGGGCTATAGCAATCAGCCCCAGCATTTT; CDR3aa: CAWSPGGYSNQPQHF
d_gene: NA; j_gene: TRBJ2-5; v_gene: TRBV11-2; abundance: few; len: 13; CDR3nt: TGTGCCAGCAGCCGGGGTTCCCAAGAGACCCAGTACTTC; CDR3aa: CASSRGSQETQYF
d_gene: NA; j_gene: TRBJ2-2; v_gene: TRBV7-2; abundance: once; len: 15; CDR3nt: TGTGCCAGCAGAAAGGACAGAGCCAACACCGGGGAGCTGTTTTTT; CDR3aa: CASRKDRANTGELFF
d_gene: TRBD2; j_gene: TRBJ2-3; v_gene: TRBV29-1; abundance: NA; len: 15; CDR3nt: TGCAGCGCTACCGCCGGACTAGCGGTTGTAGATACGCAGTATTTT; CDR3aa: CSATAGLAVVDTQYF
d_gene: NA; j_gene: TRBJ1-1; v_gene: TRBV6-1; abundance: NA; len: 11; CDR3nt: TGTGCCAGCAGACAGAACACTGAAGCTTTCTTT; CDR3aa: CASRQNTEAFF
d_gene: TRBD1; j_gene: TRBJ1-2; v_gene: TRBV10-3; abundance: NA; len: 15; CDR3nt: TGTGCCATCAGGGACCAAGGACAGGGGGCAGGGGGCTACACCTTC; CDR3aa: CAIRDQGQGAGGYTF
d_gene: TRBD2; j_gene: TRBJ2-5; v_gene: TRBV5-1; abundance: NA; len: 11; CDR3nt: TGCGCCAGCAGCCCGGGGGGGACCCAGTACTTC; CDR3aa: CASSPGGTQYF
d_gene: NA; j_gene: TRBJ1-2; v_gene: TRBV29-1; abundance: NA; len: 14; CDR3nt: TGCAGCGTCGCCACACAGCGGACTAACTATGGCTACACCTTC; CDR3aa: CSVATQRTNYGYTF
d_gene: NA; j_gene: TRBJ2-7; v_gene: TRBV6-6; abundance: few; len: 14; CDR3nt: TGTGCCAGCAGCCCCGAAGAGAGCTCCTACGAGCAGTACTTC; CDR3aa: CASSPEESSYEQYF
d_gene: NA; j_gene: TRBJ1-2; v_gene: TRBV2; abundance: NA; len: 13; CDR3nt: TGTGCCAGCAGTGCCCTCCTAGGGGCTGGCTACACCTTC; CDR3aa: CASSALLGAGYTF
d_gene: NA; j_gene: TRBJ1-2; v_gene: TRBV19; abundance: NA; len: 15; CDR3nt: TGTGCCAGTAGTATGGGCCAGGGCGACTTCTATGGCTACACCTTC; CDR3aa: CASSMGQGDFYGYTF
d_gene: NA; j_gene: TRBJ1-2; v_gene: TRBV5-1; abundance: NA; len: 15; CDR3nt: TGCGCCAGCAGCTTGGCCTTAGGGAGGGCCAATGGCTACACCTTC; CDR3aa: CASSLALGRANGYTF
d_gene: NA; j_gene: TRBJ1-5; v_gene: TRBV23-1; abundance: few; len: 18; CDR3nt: TGCGCCAGCAGTCAAACCTACCGGGGAAGTCATAGCAATCAGCCCCAGCATTTT; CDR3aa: CASSQTYRGSHSNQPQHF
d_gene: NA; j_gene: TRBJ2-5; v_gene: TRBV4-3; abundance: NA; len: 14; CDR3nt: TGCGCCAGCAGCCAAGTCGGGGAAACCGAGACCCAGTACTTC; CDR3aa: CASSQVGETETQYF
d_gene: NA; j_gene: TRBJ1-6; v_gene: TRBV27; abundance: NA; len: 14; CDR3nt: TGTGCCAGCAGTAACGCGGGTTATAATTCACCCCTCCACTTT; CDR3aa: CASSNAGYNSPLHF
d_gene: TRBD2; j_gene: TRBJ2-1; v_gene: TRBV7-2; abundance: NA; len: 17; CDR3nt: TGTGCCAGCAGCTCAGACCTAGCGGGGAGCTCCTACAATGAGCAGTTCTTC; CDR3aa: CASSSDLAGSSYNEQFF
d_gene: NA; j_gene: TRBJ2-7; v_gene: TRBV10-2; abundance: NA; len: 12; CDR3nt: TGCGCCGGGGGGGCAGGGTACTACGAGCAGTACTTC; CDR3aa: CAGGAGYYEQYF
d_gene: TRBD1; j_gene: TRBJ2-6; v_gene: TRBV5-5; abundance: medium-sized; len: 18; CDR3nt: TGTGCCAGCAGCCGGGCAGGGGGCATGGAAACTGGGGCCAACGTCCTGACTTTC; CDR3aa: CASSRAGGMETGANVLTF
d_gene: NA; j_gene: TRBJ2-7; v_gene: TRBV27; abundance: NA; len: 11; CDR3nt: TGTGCCAGCGGCATCTCCTACGAGCAGTACTTC; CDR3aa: CASGISYEQYF
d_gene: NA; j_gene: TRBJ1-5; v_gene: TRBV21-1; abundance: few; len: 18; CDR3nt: TGTGCCAGCAGCAAAGGAAACCGGGACAGGGAAAGCAATCAGCCCCAGCATTTT; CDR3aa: CASSKGNRDRESNQPQHF
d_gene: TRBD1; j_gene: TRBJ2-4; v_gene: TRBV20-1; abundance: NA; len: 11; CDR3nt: TGCAGTGCCCAACAGGGGGTGCATCAGTACTTC; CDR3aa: CSAQQGVHQYF
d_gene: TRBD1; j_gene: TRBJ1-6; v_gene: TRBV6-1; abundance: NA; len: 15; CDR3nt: TGTGCCAGCAGTGAGGGACAGGGGGGTAATTCACCCCTCCACTTT; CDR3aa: CASSEGQGGNSPLHF
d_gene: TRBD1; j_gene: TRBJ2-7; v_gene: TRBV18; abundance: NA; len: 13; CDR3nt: TGTGCCAGCTCACCAAGACAGGGAGACGAGCAGTACTTC; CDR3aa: CASSPRQGDEQYF
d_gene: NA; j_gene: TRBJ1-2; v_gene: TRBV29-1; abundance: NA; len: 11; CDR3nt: TGCAGCGTTGGGGATGAGACAGTCTACACCTTC; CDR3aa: CSVGDETVYTF
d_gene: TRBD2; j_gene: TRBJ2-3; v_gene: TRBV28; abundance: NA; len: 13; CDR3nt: TGTGCCATAGCACGGGGGGGCACAGATACGCAGTATTTT; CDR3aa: CAIARGGTDTQYF
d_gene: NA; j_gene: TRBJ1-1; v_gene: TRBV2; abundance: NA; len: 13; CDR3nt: TGTGCCAGCAGTGAGGGTAGAGGCCGTGAAGCTTTCTTT; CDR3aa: CASSEGRGREAFF
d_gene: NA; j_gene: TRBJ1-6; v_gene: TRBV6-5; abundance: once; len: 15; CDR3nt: TGTGCCAGCAGTTACTCGGGAGGGGATAATTCACCCCTCCACTTT; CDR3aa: CASSYSGGDNSPLHF
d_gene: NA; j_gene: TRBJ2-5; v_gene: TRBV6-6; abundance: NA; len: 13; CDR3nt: TGTGCCAGCAGTGGATCGGGGCAAGAGACCCAGTACTTC; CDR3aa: CASSGSGQETQYF
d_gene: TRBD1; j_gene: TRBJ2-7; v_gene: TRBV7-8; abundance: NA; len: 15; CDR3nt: TGCGCCAGCAGCCAAGACGGGACAGGGCCCAACGAGCAGTACTTC; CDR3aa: CASSQDGTGPNEQYF
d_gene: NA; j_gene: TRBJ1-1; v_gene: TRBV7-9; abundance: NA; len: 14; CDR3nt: TGTGCCAGCAATAAGGACAATGGTTTTTCTGAAGCTTTCTTT; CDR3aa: CASNKDNGFSEAFF
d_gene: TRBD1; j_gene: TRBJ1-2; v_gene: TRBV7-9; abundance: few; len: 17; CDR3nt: TGTGCCAGCAGCTTAACTTTTGGACAGGGGGCGCAGGATGGCTACACCTTC; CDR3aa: CASSLTFGQGAQDGYTF
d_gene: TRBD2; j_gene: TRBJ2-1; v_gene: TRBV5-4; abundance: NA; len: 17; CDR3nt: TGTGCCAGCAGCCCTAGCGGGGGGACCAGCTCCTACAATGAGCAGTTCTTC; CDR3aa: CASSPSGGTSSYNEQFF
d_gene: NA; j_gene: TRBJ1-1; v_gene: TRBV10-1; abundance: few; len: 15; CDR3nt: TGCGCCAGCAGTGAGTTTGCAGGATGGAACACTGAAGCTTTCTTT; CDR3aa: CASSEFAGWNTEAFF
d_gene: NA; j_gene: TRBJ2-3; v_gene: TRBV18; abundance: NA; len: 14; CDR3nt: TGTGCCAGCTCACTGCGGCTAAACACAGATACGCAGTATTTT; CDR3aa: CASSLRLNTDTQYF
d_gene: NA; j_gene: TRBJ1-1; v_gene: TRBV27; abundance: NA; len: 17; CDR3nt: TGTGCCAGCAGTCCCCGCCTTGGCAGAGATCGGGACACTGAAGCTTTCTTT; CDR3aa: CASSPRLGRDRDTEAFF
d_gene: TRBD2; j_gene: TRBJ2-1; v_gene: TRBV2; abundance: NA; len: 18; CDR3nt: TGTGCCAGCACCCGTACTGCCACTAGCGGGGGTGCCTACAATGAGCAGTTCTTC; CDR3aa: CASTRTATSGGAYNEQFF
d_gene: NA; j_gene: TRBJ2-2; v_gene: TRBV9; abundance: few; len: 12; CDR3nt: TGTGCCAGCAGCTCAACATCCGGGGAGCTGTTTTTT; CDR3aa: CASSSTSGELFF